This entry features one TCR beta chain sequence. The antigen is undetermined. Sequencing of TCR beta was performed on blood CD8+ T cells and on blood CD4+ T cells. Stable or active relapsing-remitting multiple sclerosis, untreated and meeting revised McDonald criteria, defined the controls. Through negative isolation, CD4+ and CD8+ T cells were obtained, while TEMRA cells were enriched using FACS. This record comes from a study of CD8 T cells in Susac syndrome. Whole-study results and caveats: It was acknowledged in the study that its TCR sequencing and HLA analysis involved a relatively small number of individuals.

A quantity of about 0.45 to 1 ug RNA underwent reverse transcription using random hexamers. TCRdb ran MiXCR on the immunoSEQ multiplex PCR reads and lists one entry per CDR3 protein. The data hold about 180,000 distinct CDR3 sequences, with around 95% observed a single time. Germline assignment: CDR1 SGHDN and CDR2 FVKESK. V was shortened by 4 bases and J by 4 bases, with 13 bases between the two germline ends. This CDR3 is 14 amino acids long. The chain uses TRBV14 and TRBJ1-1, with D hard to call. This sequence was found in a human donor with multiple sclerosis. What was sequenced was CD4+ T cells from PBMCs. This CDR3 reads CASSPLTSITEAFF. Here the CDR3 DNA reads TGTGCCAGCAGCCCCTTGACGAGTATCACTGAAGCTTTCTTT.